A selection of T cell receptor beta chains follows, all from one sample in a study of T cells in Graves' hyperthyroidism and ophthalmopathy. MiXCR, applied by TCRdb to the multiplex PCR reads, yields one record per CDR3 protein. The repertoire holds approximately 560,000 distinct CDR3 sequences, more than 45% seen once, with about 7.9% in the top ten. Sequencing was carried out using peripheral blood or thyroid tissue (not recorded which). The receptor set was obtained from a young woman with Graves' hyperthyroidism. Each CDR3 is given with its conserved first and last residue.

J gene | CDR3 length | V gene | CDR3 protein
TRBJ1-1 | 14 | TRBV7-3 | CASSLHLPDTEAFF
TRBJ2-2 | 11 | TRBV29-1 | CSVEDSAELFF
TRBJ2-7 | 14 | TRBV12-5 | CASGGGRGSYEQYF
TRBJ2-3 | 15 | TRBV2 | CASIGASRSTDTQYF
TRBJ2-7 | 14 | TRBV7-6 | CASSHRVKGYEQYF
TRBJ1-4 | 15 | TRBV6-1 | CASSYKSLESEKLFF
TRBJ1-5 | 15 | TRBV10-3 | CASSYRGQGNQPQHF
TRBJ2-5 | 16 | TRBV24-1 | CASSEISAGYQGTQYF
TRBJ2-5 | 15 | TRBV5-1 | CASSLEQGARETQYF
TRBJ1-3 | 17 | TRBV7-9 | CASSRRLLTASGNTIYF
TRBJ2-7 | 15 | TRBV7-9 | CASSPRRDRSYEQYF